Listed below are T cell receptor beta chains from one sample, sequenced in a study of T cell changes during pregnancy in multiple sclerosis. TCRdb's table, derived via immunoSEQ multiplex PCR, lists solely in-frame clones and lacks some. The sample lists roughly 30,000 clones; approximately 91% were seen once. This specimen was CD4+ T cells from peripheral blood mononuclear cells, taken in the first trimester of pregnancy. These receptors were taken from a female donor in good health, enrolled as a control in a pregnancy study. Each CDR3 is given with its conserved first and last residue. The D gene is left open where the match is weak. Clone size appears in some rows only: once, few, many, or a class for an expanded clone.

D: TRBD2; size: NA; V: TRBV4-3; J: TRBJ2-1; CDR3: CASSQDGGGWQFF; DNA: TGCGCCAGCAGCCAAGATGGCGGGGGGTGGCAGTTCTTC
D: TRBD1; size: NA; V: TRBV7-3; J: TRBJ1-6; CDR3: CASSLGQNNSPLHF; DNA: TGTGCCAGCAGCTTGGGACAGAATAATTCACCCCTCCACTTT
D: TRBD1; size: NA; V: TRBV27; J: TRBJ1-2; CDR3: CASSPTRTGKGYTF; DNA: TGTGCCAGCAGTCCCACCCGGACAGGGAAGGGCTACACCTTC
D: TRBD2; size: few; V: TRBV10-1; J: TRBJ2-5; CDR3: CASSPGLAGVETQYF; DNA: TGCGCCAGCAGCCCCGGACTAGCGGGGGTGGAGACCCAGTACTTC
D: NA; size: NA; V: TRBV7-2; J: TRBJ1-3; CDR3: CASSRQRRFTGNTIYF; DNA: TGTGCCAGCAGCCGACAGCGACGCTTTACTGGAAACACCATATATTTT
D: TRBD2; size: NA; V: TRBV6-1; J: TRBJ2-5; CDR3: CASKRDLQETQYF; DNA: TGTGCCAGCAAGCGGGACTTACAAGAGACCCAGTACTTC
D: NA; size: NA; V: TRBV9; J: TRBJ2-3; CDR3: CASSVSPGLSTDTQYF; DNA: TGTGCCAGCAGCGTATCCCCAGGGCTGAGCACAGATACGCAGTATTTT
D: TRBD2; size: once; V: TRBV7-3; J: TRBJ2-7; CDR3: CASSLATSGGYEQYF; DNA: TGTGCCAGCAGCTTAGCGACTAGCGGGGGTTACGAGCAGTACTTC
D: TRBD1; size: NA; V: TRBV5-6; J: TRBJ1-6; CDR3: CASSDNRGGSPLHF; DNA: TGTGCCAGCAGCGACAACAGGGGAGGTTCACCCCTCCACTTT
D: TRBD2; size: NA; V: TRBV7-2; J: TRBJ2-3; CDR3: CASSFWRTGLGPNVEYF; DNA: TGTGCCAGCAGCTTTTGGAGGACGGGACTAGGCCCAAACGTGGAGTATTTT
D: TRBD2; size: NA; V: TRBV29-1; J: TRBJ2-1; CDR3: CSVATSGSHEQFF; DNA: TGCAGCGTGGCCACTAGCGGGAGCCATGAGCAGTTCTTC
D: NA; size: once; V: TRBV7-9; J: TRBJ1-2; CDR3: CASSFGESNYGYTF; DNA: TGTGCCAGCAGCTTCGGGGAATCTAACTATGGCTACACCTTC
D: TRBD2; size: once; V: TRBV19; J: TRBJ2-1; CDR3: CASSSGLAEYNEQFF; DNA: TGTGCCAGTAGCAGTGGACTAGCGGAGTACAATGAGCAGTTCTTC
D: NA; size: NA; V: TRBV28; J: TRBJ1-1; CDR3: CASRKTGNTEAFF; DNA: TGTGCCAGCAGAAAGACAGGGAACACTGAAGCTTTCTTT
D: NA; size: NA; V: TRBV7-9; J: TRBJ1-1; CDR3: CASRGGGWGTEAFF; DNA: TGTGCCAGCCGAGGGGGGGGTTGGGGCACTGAAGCTTTCTTT
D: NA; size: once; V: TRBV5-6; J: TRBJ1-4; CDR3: CASSLVATNEKLFF; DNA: TGTGCCAGCAGCTTGGTAGCGACTAATGAAAAACTGTTTTTT
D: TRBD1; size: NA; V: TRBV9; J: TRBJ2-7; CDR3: CASSPLSTGSSYEQYF; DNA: TGTGCCAGCAGCCCGTTATCGACAGGGTCTTCCTACGAGCAGTACTTC
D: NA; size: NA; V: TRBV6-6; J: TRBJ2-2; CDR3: CASNRRGPANTGELFF; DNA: TGTGCCAGCAATAGGCGGGGGCCCGCGAACACCGGGGAGCTGTTTTTT
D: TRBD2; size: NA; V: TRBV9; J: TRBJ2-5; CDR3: CASSVAPRTSGEETQYF; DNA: TGTGCCAGCAGCGTAGCCCCTAGGACTAGCGGGGAAGAGACCCAGTACTTC
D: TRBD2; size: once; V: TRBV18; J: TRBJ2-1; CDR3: CASSPFRLSGSGNEQFF; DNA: TGTGCCAGCTCACCATTTAGACTTAGCGGGAGCGGGAATGAGCAGTTCTTC
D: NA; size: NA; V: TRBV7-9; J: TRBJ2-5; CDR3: CASSGSGPRETQYF; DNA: TGTGCCAGCAGCGGCAGCGGCCCTAGGGAGACCCAGTACTTC
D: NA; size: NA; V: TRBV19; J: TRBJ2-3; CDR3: CASRSGGTDTQYF; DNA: TGTGCCAGTAGGTCCGGCGGGACAGATACGCAGTATTTT
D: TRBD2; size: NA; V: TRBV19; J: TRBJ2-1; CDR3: CASSLLAEVDNEQFF; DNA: TGTGCCAGTAGCTTACTAGCGGAAGTAGACAATGAGCAGTTCTTC
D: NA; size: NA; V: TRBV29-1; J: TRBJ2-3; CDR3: CSVQGTDTQYF; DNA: TGCAGCGTCCAGGGGACAGATACGCAGTATTTT
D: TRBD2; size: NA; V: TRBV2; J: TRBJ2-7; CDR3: CASSETSGLTTRPYEQYF; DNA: TGTGCCAGCAGCGAAACTAGCGGGTTGACGACAAGGCCCTACGAGCAGTACTTC
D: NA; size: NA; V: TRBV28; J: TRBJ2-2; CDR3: CASTRGYTGELFF; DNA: TGTGCCAGCACCCGGGGATACACCGGGGAGCTGTTTTTT
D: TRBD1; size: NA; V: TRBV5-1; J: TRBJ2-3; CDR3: CASSLAGGRTDTQYF; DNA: TGCGCCAGCAGCTTGGCAGGGGGCAGGACAGATACGCAGTATTTT
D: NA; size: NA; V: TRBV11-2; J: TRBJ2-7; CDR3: CASSPSQGLGEQYF; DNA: TGTGCCAGCAGCCCTAGTCAGGGCTTGGGGGAGCAGTACTTC
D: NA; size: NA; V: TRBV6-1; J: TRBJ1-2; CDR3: CASSPGEGGYGYTF; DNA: TGTGCCAGCAGTCCAGGGGAGGGTGGCTATGGCTACACCTTC
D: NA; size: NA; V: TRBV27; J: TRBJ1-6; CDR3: CASRRGGEYSPLHF; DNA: TGTGCCAGCAGGAGGGGGGGCGAGTATTCACCCCTCCACTTT
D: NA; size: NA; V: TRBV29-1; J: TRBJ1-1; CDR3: CSVQGRLNTEAFF; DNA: TGCAGCGTACAGGGAAGGTTGAACACTGAAGCTTTCTTT
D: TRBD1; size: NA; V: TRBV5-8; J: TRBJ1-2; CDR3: CASSLTGAQSYGYTF; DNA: TGTGCCAGCAGCTTGACAGGGGCCCAGTCCTATGGCTACACCTTC
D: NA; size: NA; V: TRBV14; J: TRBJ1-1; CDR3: CASSQDPAGFSEAFF; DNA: TGTGCCAGCAGCCAAGATCCCGCGGGCTTTTCTGAAGCTTTCTTT
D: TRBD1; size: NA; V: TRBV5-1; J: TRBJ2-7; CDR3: CASTTGQAEYEQYF; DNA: TGCGCCAGCACGACGGGACAGGCGGAATACGAGCAGTACTTC
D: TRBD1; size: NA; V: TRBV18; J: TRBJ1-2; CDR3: CASSPQGQGNYGYTF; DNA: TGTGCCAGCTCACCCCAAGGACAGGGGAACTATGGCTACACCTTC
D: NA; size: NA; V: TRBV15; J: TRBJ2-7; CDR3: CATSRSPLYEQYF; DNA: TGTGCCACCAGCAGGTCCCCTCTCTACGAGCAGTACTTC
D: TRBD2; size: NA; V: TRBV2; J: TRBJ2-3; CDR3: CASRLAGVEADTQYF; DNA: TGTGCCAGCAGGCTAGCGGGAGTTGAGGCAGATACGCAGTATTTT
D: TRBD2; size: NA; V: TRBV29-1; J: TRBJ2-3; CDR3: CSVTPDREHPSGGRDTQYF; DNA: TGCAGCGTTACTCCGGACAGGGAGCACCCTAGCGGGGGGAGAGATACGCAGTATTTT
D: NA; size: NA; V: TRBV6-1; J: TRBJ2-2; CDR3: CASSARTRAGELFF; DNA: TGTGCCAGCAGCGCCAGGACCAGGGCCGGGGAGCTGTTTTTT
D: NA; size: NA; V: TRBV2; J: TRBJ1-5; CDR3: CASSEEDTYQPQHF; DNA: TGTGCCAGCAGTGAAGAGGACACCTATCAGCCCCAGCATTTT
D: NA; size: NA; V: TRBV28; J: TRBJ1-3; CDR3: CASSLSPGRSSGNTIYF; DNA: TGTGCCAGCAGTTTATCCCCTGGGCGCTCTTCCGGAAACACCATATATTTT
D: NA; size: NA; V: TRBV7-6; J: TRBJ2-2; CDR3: CASSLGTNLAGELFF; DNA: TGTGCCAGCAGCTTAGGGACAAACTTGGCCGGGGAGCTGTTTTTT
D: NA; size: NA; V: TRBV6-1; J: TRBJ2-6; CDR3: CASSANPSQGTGANVLTF; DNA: TGTGCCAGCAGTGCGAACCCCTCCCAGGGAACTGGGGCCAACGTCCTGACTTTC
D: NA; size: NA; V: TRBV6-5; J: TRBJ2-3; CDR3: CASSDTTSTDTQYF; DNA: TGTGCCAGCAGCGACACGACGAGCACAGATACGCAGTATTTT
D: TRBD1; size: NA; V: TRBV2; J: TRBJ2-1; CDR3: CASSRSTGAPYNEQFF; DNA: TGTGCCAGCAGCCGTAGTACAGGGGCCCCCTACAATGAGCAGTTCTTC
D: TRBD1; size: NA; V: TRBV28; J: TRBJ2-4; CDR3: CASSLLKIPRTGNGKNIQYF; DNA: TGTGCCAGCAGTTTACTAAAAATCCCTCGGACAGGGAATGGCAAAAACATTCAGTACTTC
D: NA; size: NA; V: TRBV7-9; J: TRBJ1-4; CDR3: CASSLGGGFDLFF; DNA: TGTGCCAGCAGCTTAGGAGGTGGGTTCGATCTGTTTTTT
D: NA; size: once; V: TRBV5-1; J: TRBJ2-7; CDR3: CASSFQGGTYEQYF; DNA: TGCGCCAGCAGCTTCCAGGGTGGCACGTACGAGCAGTACTTC
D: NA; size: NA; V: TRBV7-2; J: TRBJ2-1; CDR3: CASSSPGAGAPYNEQFF; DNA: TGTGCCAGCAGCTCCCCGGGGGCGGGAGCCCCTTACAATGAGCAGTTCTTC
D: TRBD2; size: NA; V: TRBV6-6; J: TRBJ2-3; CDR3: CASSYWGGPEDTQYF; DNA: TGTGCCAGCAGTTACTGGGGAGGGCCTGAGGATACGCAGTATTTT
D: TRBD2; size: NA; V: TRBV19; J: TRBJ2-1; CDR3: CASSELGLAGGPDEQFF; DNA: TGTGCCAGTAGTGAACTGGGACTAGCGGGAGGGCCCGATGAGCAGTTCTTC
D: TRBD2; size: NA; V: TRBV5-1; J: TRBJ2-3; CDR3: CASSFEPGLAGGPVYTQYF; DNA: TGCGCCAGCAGCTTTGAACCGGGACTAGCGGGAGGGCCTGTGTATACGCAGTATTTT
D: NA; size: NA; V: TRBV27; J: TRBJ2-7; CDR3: CASSRGEGVHEQYF; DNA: TGTGCCAGCAGCCGGGGAGAGGGGGTCCACGAGCAGTACTTC
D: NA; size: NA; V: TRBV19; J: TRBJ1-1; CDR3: CASGHPGGNTEAFF; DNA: TGTGCCAGCGGACACCCGGGGGGGAACACTGAAGCTTTCTTT
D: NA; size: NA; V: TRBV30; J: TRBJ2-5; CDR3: CAWSEARETQYF; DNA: TGTGCCTGGAGTGAAGCCCGGGAGACCCAGTACTTC
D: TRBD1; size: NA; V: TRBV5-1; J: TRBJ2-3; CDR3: CASSSATGLGADTQYF; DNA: TGCGCCAGCAGCTCCGCGACAGGGTTGGGGGCAGATACGCAGTATTTT
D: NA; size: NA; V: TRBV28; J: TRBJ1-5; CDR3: CASRPFEGVNVQPQHF; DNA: TGTGCCAGCAGGCCCTTCGAAGGAGTAAATGTTCAGCCCCAGCATTTT
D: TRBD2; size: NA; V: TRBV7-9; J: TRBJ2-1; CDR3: CASSLSGSSYNEQFF; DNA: TGTGCCAGCAGTCTTAGCGGGAGCTCCTACAATGAGCAGTTCTTC
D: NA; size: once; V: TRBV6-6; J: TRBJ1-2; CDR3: CASSQDPSPTSRLTF; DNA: TGTGCCAGCAGCCAGGATCCCTCCCCTACTAGTCGTCTCACCTTC
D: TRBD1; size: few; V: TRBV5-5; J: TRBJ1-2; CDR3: CASSVKTGADNYGYTF; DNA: TGTGCCAGCAGCGTGAAGACAGGGGCCGATAACTATGGCTACACCTTC